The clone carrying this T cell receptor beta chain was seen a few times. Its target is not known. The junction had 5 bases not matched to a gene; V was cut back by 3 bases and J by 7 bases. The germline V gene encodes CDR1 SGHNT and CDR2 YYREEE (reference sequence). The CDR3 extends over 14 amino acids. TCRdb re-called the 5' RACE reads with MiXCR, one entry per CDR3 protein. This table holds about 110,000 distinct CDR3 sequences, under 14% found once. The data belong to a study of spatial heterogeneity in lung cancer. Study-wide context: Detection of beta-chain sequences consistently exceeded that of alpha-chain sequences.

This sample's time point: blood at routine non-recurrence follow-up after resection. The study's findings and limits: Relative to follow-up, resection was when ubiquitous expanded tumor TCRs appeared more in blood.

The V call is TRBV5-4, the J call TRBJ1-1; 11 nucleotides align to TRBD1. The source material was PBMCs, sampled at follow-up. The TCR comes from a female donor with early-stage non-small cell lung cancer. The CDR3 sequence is CASSSDRGPNEAFF. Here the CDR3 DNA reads TGTGCCAGCAGCTCGGACAGGGGGCCAAATGAAGCTTTCTTT.